Below are 19 T cell receptor beta chains sequenced from a single sample in a study of blood T cell repertoires in COVID-19. Using immunoSEQ multiplex PCR, the repertoire was profiled, and TCRdb retains in-frame clones only, with some absent. Here the sample spans about 200,000 clones, around 76% being singletons. Sequenced: PBMCs or T cells enriched from blood (not recorded which). These receptors came from a woman aged 45-59 years with acute COVID-19.

The genes are TRBV12-3 or TRBV12-4 and TRBJ1-2, with D tentatively TRBD1 (6 bases). The CDR3 consists of 11 residues. The V end was cut by 1 base, the J end by 10 bases, with 7 bases between. CDR3 nucleotides: TGTGCCAGCAGTTTAGGACAGGCCTACACCTTC. The encoded protein is CASSLGQAYTF.

This clone was seen a handful of times. The chain joins TRBV27 to TRBJ1-5; perhaps TRBD1 as D (5 bases). The CDR3 covers 14 residues. The V gene's germline CDR1 is MNHEY and CDR2 SMNVEV (reference sequence). Deletions cut 6 bases from V and 2 bases from J, with 11 bases between. CDR3 sequence (DNA): TGTGCCAGCAGGAATCAGGGTCGCAATCAGCCCCAGCATTTT. This sequence encodes CASRNQGRNQPQHF.

This chain joins TRBV19 and TRBJ2-2; TRBD2 is a possible D gene (5 bases). Per the germline V gene, CDR1 is LNHDA and CDR2 is SQIVND (reference sequence). Trimming took 5 bases from V and 6 from J, leaving 13 bases between them. The CDR3 totals 14 residues. CDR3 amino acids: CASSSGIEAGELFF. The CDR3 DNA is TGTGCCAGTAGTTCGGGGATAGAGGCCGGGGAGCTGTTTTTT.

The CDR3, as DNA: TGTGCCAGCAAGAGCCAGGGGGCGGGTAAACTGTTTTTT. Its protein product is CASKSQGAGKLFF. The chain employs TRBV2 and TRBJ1-4, with 8 bases that match TRBD1. Germline trimming cut 7 bases from V and 11 bases from J; bases unmatched to any gene: 9. CDR1 is SNHLY, CDR2 FYNNEI, per germline. This CDR3 has 13 amino acids.

The chain joins TRBV24-1 to TRBJ1-2, with D possibly being TRBD1 (5 bases). Germline CDR1 reads KGHDR; CDR2 reads SFDVKD. Trimming left V 6 bases short and J 6 bases short, with 13 bases between. The CDR3 has 13 residues. CDR3 coding DNA: TGTGCCACCAGTCCCGCGGGGGAGAATGGCTACACCTTC. Amino acids: CATSPAGENGYTF.

This clone was detected only once. The rearrangement uses TRBV7-2 and TRBJ2-5; possible D gene TRBD1, 5 bases. Trimming pared 3 bases from V and 5 bases from J, leaving 16 bases between. CDR1 and CDR2 from the germline V gene are SGHTA and FQGNSA. The length of the CDR3 is 15 residues. As DNA, the CDR3 is TGTGCCAGCAGCTTCAGTTGGGGCATGGGGGAGACCCAGTACTTC. Protein: CASSFSWGMGETQYF.

The chain carries TRBV5-1 and TRBJ2-3; the match to TRBD2 covers 7 bases. Trimming cost V 2 bases and J 2 bases; bases outside gene matches: 2. Germline CDR1 SGHRS, CDR2 YFSETQ. The length of the CDR3 is 14 residues. The CDR3 coding sequence is TGCGCCAGCAGCTTACTAGCGCTCACAGATACGCAGTATTTT. Translation gives CASSLLALTDTQYF.

V usage is TRBV6-4 and J usage is TRBJ1-1, with a weak D call TRBD1 (5 bases). The CDR3 covers 14 residues. Trimming took off 5 bases at V and 8 bases at J, with 18 bases between the two ends. Germline CDR1 reads MRHNA; CDR2 reads SNTAGT. The CDR3 here is CASSLSSTAAEAFF. For the CDR3, the DNA is TGTGCCAGCAGTCTGAGTTCGACAGCTGCAGAAGCTTTCTTT.

This chain links TRBV28 with TRBJ1-2, with TRBD1 identical over 7 bases. The germline CDR1 and CDR2 sequences are MDHEN and SYDVKM. CDR3 size: 12 residues. V lost 6 bases and J lost 5; bases outside the gene matches: 3. In nucleotides, the CDR3 is TGTGCCAGCAGACAGGGGAAATATGGCTACACCTTC. This encodes CASRQGKYGYTF.

There are a few counts of this clone. The V call is TRBV11-1, the J call TRBJ2-1, with 11 bases aligning to TRBD2. V dropped 4 bases and J dropped 6; count of bases not matched to a gene: 8. Per germline, CDR1 SGHAT and CDR2 FQDESV (reference sequence). CDR3 length equals 16 residues. The chain's CDR3 is CASSSPGTSGINEQFF. In DNA, the CDR3 is TGTGCCAGCAGCTCACCCGGGACTAGCGGTATCAATGAGCAGTTCTTC.

This chain uses TRBV28 with TRBJ1-3; D is possibly TRBD1 (6 bases). Germline V CDR1 and CDR2: MDHEN, SYDVKM. V was trimmed by 4 bases and J by 4 bases, leaving 8 bases between them. The CDR3 sequence is 13 residues long. The CDR3 protein is CASSSGQGNTIYF. The CDR3 bases are TGTGCCAGCAGTTCCGGACAGGGAAACACCATATATTTT.

The chain links TRBV6-5 to TRBJ2-5, with D perhaps TRBD2 (5 bases). Germline loops: CDR1 MNHEY, CDR2 SVGAGI. This CDR3 comprises 15 residues. V was shortened by 7 bases and J by 5 bases, with 20 bases between the two germline ends. In DNA, the CDR3 is TGTGCCAGCACCCATTCCCCTAGCTTCAAGGAGACCCAGTACTTC. Amino acids: CASTHSPSFKETQYF.

J is TRBJ2-2 and V is TRBV6-5, with 8 bases identical to TRBD2. The trim removed 6 bases at V and 4 bases at J, leaving 10 bases unmatched. The CDR3 covers 16 residues. CDR1 and CDR2 (germline): MNHEY, SVGAGI. This chain's CDR3 is CASSYGVLAGTGELFF. The CDR3 nucleotides read TGTGCCAGCAGCTACGGGGTTCTAGCGGGCACCGGGGAGCTGTTTTTT.

This chain connects TRBV6-4 to TRBJ1-2, with D tentatively TRBD1 (5 bases). The CDR3 is 16 amino acids. The germline CDR1 and CDR2 sequences are MRHNA and SNTAGT. With 0 bases removed from V and 7 bases from J, the gap between germline ends came to 18 bases. CDR3 protein: CASSDSESTWGGGYTF. The CDR3 DNA sequence: TGTGCCAGCAGTGACTCCGAATCCACTTGGGGCGGTGGCTACACCTTC.

The chain combines TRBV5-6 with TRBJ2-5; the match to TRBD2 covers 9 bases. The ends lost 4 bases at V and 3 bases at J; junction bases unmatched: 19. Germline lookup yields CDR1 SGHDT and CDR2 YYEEEE. The CDR3 is 19 residues long. Written as DNA, the CDR3 is TGTGCCAGCAGCCGTACCTACCCCCTAGCGGGGAGACGAGAAGAGACCCAGTACTTC. This codes for CASSRTYPLAGRREETQYF.

The chain couples TRBV7-2 to TRBJ1-5, with 7 nucleotides matching TRBD1. Germline V gives CDR1 SGHTA, CDR2 FQGNSA. With 0 bases clipped from V and 6 bases from J, the junction kept 8 bases outside the gene matches. This CDR3 spans 16 amino acids. The DNA for the CDR3 is TGTGCCAGCAGCTTAGCCGGGACAGCAAGAGGTCAGCCCCAGCATTTT. Its protein is CASSLAGTARGQPQHF.

This clone turned up a few times. V is TRBV9 and J is TRBJ2-3; the match to TRBD2 covers 8 bases. Germline V gives CDR1 SGDLS, CDR2 YYNGEE. V shed 4 bases, J shed 5 bases, and the junction held 12 bases outside the gene matches. The CDR3 runs to 16 residues. CDR3 in DNA: TGTGCCAGCAGCAAAGGTATTAGCGGGGTCCAAGATACGCAGTATTTT. Translated, it gives CASSKGISGVQDTQYF.

The chain recombines TRBV27 with TRBJ2-3, with TRBD2 matching 8 bases. Germline V gene data show CDR1 as MNHEY and CDR2 as SMNVEV (reference sequence). CDR3 size: 19 residues. Unmatched junction bases numbered 19, after V lost 6 bases and J lost 2 bases. The CDR3 sequence is CASSRTGTRGWGDTDTQYF. The CDR3 DNA is TGTGCCAGCAGCCGCACCGGGACTAGAGGCTGGGGGGACACAGATACGCAGTATTTT.

This clone occurred once. The chain couples TRBV18 to TRBJ2-1; D perhaps matches TRBD2 (5 bases). V was cut by 8 bases and J by 1 base, with 18 bases left in between. Germline-derived CDR1 and CDR2 are KGHSH and LQKENI. CDR3 length equals 16 residues. The CDR3 sequence: CASPSRPGNSYNEQFF. The CDR3 nucleotides are TGTGCCAGCCCTAGCCGTCCAGGAAATTCCTACAATGAGCAGTTCTTC.